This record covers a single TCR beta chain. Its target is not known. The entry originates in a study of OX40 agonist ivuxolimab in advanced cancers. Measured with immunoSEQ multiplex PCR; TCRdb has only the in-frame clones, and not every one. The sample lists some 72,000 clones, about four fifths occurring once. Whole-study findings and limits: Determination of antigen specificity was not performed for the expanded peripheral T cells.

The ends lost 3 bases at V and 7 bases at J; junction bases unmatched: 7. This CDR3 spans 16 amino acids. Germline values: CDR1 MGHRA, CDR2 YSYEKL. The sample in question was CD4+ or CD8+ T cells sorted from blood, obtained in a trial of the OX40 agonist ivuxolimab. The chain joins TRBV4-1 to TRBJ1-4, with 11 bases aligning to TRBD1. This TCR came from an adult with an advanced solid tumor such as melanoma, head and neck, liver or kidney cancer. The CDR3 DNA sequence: TGCGCCAGCAGCCACAGACGGGACAGGGGGTTTGAAAAACTGTTTTTT. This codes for CASSHRRDRGFEKLFF.